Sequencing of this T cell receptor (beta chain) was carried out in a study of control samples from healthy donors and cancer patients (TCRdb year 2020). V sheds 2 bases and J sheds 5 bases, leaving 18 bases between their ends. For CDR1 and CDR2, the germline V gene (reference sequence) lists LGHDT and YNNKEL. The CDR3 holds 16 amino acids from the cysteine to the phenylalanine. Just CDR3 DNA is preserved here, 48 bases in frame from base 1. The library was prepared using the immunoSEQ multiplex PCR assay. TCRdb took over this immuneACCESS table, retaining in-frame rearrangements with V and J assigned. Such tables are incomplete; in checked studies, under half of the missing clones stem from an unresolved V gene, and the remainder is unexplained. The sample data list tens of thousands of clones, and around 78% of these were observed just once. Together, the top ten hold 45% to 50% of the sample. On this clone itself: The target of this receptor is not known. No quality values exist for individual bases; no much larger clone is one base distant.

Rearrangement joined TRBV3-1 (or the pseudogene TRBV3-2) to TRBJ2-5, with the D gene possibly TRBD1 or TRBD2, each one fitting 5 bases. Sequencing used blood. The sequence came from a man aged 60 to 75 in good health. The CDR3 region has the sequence CASSQRGPRRGETQYF. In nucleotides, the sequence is TGTGCCAGCAGCCAACGGGGACCCCGGAGAGGGGAGACCCAGTACTTC.